The TCR beta chain described here comes from a study of blood T cell repertoires in COVID-19. Germline-derived CDR1 and CDR2 are SGHNT and YYREEE (reference sequence). The CDR3 is 15 amino acids. The germline V and J ends were trimmed by 2 bases and 7 bases, with 16 bases remaining between them. This table comes from immunoSEQ multiplex PCR, and its TCRdb copy is limited to in-frame clones, with some not included. The table records 85,000 to 100,000 clones, approximately 86% of them present only once. J is TRBJ2-1 and V is TRBV5-4, with D unclear. Sequenced input: peripheral blood. This sequence originates from a man between 45 and 60 years old with COVID-19, enrolled during active disease. The CDR3 DNA follows: TGTGCCAGCAGCTTCTGGTACTCGCACCCAAATGAGCAGTTCTTC. Protein: CASSFWYSHPNEQFF.